The sequence of this T cell receptor (beta chain) was determined in a study of CD8+ T cells in alopecia areata. Findings of the study overall: Especially in alopecia totalis/universalis, lesional scalp showed greater clonality than normal scalp did.

This clone was recorded only once. What it recognizes is unknown. The CDR3 runs 11 residues. The V gene lost 1 base and the J gene lost 8 bases, with 5 bases spanning the gap. The germline CDR1 and CDR2 sequences are DFQATT and SNEGSKA (reference sequence). CD4+ cells obtained from a few patients were subjected to sorting into CD25+CD127- cells. The study team obtained lesional scalp punch biopsies and peripheral blood from alopecia areata patients. Reverse transcription of extracted RNA yielded cDNA, which provided the sequencing template. Some clones are missing from TCRdb's copy, which holds only in-frame ones; the method was immunoSEQ multiplex PCR. Counted here are about 37,000 clones, around half occurring once; the ten biggest clones make up about 1.7%.

The V gene is TRBV20-1, the J gene TRBJ1-4; no reliable D call. The sequenced sample consisted of CD4+ Tregs sorted from blood. The TCR sequence derives from a human donor with alopecia areata. The CDR3 sequence: CSARGQEKLFF. CDR3 coding DNA: TGCAGTGCTAGAGGTCAAGAAAAACTGTTTTTT.